This TCR beta chain emerged from a study of shared clonotypes between healthy human individuals. This CDR3 spans 14 amino acids. Germline V gene sequence: CDR1 SNHLY, CDR2 FYNNEI. V was shortened by 7 bases and J by 6 bases, with 15 bases between the two germline ends. Libraries were prepared by immunoSEQ multiplex PCR; TCRdb keeps only in-frame clonotypes and omits some of them. The repertoire has about 490,000 clones, 76% of them found once; the top ten carry 10% to 15%. Genomic DNA for unsorted samples, which was extracted with the QIAamp DNA Blood Mini kit, came from 85 million to 90 million PBMCs.

The clonotype originates from a woman in her thirties or forties in good health. Some clones in this sample may be carry-over from other donors' samples. Sequencing input: PBMCs. This chain links TRBV2 with TRBJ2-2, with a weak D call TRBD1 (5 bases). In DNA form, the CDR3 reads TGTGCCAGCAAGACAGATCTAGGCCCCGGGGAGCTGTTTTTT. Its translation: CASKTDLGPGELFF.